Detailed here is one T cell receptor beta chain. The junction and the germline gene differ at one end; a read error may be behind it. These data belong to a study of Graves' ophthalmopathy and Graves' hyperthyroidism. Excluded: other autoimmune disease, uncontrolled infection, pregnancy or lactation. RNA transcripts provided the template for amplifying TCR beta CDR3 regions. HTBI-primed first-round RT-PCR preceded second-round multiplex PCR. Using its own MiXCR run on the multiplex PCR reads, TCRdb lists one record per CDR3 protein. Among about 600,000 distinct CDR3 sequences, about 40% were seen once, and the ten largest hold about 4%. The sequence was obtained from an adult man with Graves' hyperthyroidism. The sequenced sample consisted of peripheral blood or thyroid tissue (not recorded which).

CDR3 nucleotide sequence: TGCGCCAGCAGCTCGGGACTGACGGGCTCCTATAATTCACCCCTCCACTTT. Translated: CASSSGLTGSYNSPLHF. The chain has TRBV2 and TRBJ1-6, with D perhaps matching TRBD1 (5 bases). The CDR3 spans 17 residues. CDR1 and CDR2 from the germline V gene are SNHLY and FYNNEI.